This T cell receptor beta chain was documented in a study of memory CD4+ T cells and cytomegalovirus serostatus (dated by TCRdb to the late 2010s). Describing the broader study: The cohort included around 33 healthy adults from Belgium, of whom 9 were CMV seropositive and 24 were CMV seronegative. To replicate a published TCR-based CMV serostatus classifier, the researchers sequenced the CD4+ memory TCRbeta repertoires of a Belgian cohort whose cytomegalovirus serostatus was known.

This clone was seen a handful of times. This clone's antigen is unknown. No much larger clone exists at a distance of one base, and base qualities are not known. Measured from the cysteine to the phenylalanine, the CDR3 is 11 residues long. The CDR3 DNA has 33 bases and is translated from base 1. The germline V gene (reference sequence) yields GTSNPN for CDR1 and SVGIG for CDR2. A FACSAria II was used to sort memory CD4+ T cells, defined as single viable CD3+CD4+CD8-CD45RO+ cells. CMV serostatus was assessed using a Roche Elecsys assay, by which serum IgG against CMV pp150, pp28, p38 and p52 was detected. After the samples were thawed, total CD4+ T cells were enriched through positive selection using CD4 magnetic microbeads. The samples came from a separate study whose specific focus was interrogating the CD4+ T cell memory repertoire. Peripheral blood mononuclear cells were isolated and cryopreserved according to standard operating procedures, and serum was stored at -80 degrees C. The staining relied on CD3-PerCP (BW264/56), CD4-APC (RPA-T4), CD45RO-PE (UCHT1) and CD8-Pacific Orange (3B5) antibodies, and Sytox blue was used to exclude non-viable cells.

Genomic DNA was extracted from sorted cells with the Quick-DNA Microprep Kit. Amplification of TCRbeta DNA was done with the immunoSEQ hsTCRbeta kit, following the protocol from the manufacturer. TCRbeta libraries were sequenced on an Illumina MiSeq instrument. Per the authors' processing: Once out-of-frame sequences had been removed, millions of distinct TCRbeta sequences were left, which works out to an average of roughly 72,000 per individual. Each individual was scored according to the count of 160 or so previously reported CMV-associated TCRbeta sequences and the total productive distinct TCRbeta count. A beta-binomial model was reimplemented in Python, and scikit-learn random forests with default parameters were trained on data from the US cohort. On the Belgian cohort, classifier performance was reported as the median AUC, along with percentile confidence intervals, across 10,000 bootstrap iterations. What TCRdb holds here is the immuneACCESS table cut down to in-frame rearrangements. Part of the clones is not present; checked against another copy, under half of the missing clones reflect an unresolved V gene, and the others are unexplained. V and J calls and clone size are as listed in that table; D and trimming were resolved from the DNA. The table for this sample lists 60,000 to 70,000 clones; around 80% of them were counted only once. Approximately 0.54% of the sample lies in the top ten.

What the work shows at the level of the full study, not this receptor alone: The results were interpreted as suggesting that the CMV-associated TCR signature is mostly present in the CD4+ memory repertoire. A median bootstrapped AUC of roughly 0.94 with a 95% CI of 0.76-1.00 was achieved on the Belgian cohort by the original-framework classifier. For CMV serostatus prediction, a median bootstrapped AUC of approximately 0.95 was reached with the original framework, and a median bootstrapped AUC of roughly 0.92 was reached with a US-trained random forest. Only CD4+CD45RO+ memory cells were sequenced, in contrast to the original study, in which naive and memory CD4+ and CD8+ populations were covered. Of around 150 previously reported CMV-associated TCRbeta sequences, 67 appeared in the CD4+ memory repertoires, each in one to five individuals.

Material: memory CD4+ T cells from blood. The clonotype was recovered from an adult in good health and CMV-seronegative. Some clones in this sample may be carry-over from other donors' samples. The V and J genes are TRBV30 and TRBJ1-1; the D gene cannot be resolved reliably. The DNA sequence is TGTGCACGCACCCGGAACACTGAAGCTTTCTTT. Its protein reads: CARTRNTEAFF.